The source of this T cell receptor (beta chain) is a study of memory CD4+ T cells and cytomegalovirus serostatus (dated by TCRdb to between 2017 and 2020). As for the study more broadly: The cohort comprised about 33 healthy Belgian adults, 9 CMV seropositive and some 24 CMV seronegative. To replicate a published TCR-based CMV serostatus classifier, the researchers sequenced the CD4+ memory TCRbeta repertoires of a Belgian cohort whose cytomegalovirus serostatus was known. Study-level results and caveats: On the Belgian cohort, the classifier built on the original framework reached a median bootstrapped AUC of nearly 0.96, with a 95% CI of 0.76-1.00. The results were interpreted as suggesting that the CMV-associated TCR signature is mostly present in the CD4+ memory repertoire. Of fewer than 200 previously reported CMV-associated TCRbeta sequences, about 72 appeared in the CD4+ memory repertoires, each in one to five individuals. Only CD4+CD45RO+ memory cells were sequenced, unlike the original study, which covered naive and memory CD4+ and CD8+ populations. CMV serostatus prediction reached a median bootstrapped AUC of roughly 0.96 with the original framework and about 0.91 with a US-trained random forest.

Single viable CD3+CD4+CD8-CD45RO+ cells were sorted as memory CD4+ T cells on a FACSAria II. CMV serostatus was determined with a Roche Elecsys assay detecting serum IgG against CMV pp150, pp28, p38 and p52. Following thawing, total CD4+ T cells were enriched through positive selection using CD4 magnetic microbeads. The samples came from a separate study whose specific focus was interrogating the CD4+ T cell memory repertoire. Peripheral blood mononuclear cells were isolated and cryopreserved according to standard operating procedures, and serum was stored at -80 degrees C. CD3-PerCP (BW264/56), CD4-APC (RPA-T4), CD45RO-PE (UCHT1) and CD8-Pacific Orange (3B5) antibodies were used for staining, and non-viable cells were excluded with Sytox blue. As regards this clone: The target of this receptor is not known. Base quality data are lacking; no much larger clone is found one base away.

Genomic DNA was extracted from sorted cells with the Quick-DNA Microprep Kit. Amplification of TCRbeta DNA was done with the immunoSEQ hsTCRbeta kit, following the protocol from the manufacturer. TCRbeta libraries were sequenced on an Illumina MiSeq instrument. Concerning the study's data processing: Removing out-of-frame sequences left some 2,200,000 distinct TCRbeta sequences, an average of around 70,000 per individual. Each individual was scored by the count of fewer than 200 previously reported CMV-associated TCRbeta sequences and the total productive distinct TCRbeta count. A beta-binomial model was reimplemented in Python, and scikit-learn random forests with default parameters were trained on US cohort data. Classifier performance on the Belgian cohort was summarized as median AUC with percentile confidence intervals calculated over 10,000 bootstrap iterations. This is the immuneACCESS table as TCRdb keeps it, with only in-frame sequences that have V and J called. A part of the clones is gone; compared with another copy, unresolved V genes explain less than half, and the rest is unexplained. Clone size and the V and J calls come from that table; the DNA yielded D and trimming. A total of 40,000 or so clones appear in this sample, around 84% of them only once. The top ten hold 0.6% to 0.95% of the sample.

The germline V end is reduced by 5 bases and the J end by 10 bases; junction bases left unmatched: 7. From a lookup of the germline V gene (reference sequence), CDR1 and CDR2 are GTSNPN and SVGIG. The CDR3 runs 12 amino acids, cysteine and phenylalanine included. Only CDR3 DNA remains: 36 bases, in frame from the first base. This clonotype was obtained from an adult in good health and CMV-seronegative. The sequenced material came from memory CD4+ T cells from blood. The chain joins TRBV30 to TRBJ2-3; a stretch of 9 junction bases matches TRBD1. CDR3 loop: CAWGQGQGAQYF. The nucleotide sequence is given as TGTGCCTGGGGACAGGGGCAAGGGGCGCAGTATTTT.